This TCR beta chain was identified during a study of CD8+ T cells in alopecia areata. Study findings and constraints: Normal scalp showed lower clonality than lesional scalp, especially alopecia totalis/universalis.

Following extraction, RNA underwent reverse transcription to cDNA, which served as the sequencing template. Generated by immunoSEQ multiplex PCR, the TCRdb table keeps only in-frame clones and is missing some. The sample holds 100,000 to 150,000 clones, almost 50% seen once. This clone was seen a handful of times. The antigen remains undetermined. The CDR3 has 13 amino acids. Per germline, CDR1 MNHEY and CDR2 SMNVEV (reference sequence). V dropped 3 bases and J dropped 6 bases, with 9 bases sitting between them. The rearrangement links TRBV27 to TRBJ1-5; D gene ambiguous. The specimen comprised CD8+ T cells sorted from blood, sampled at week 0. The source is a human donor with alopecia areata. The chain's CDR3 is CASSLGTSQPQHF. The DNA for the CDR3 is TGTGCCAGCAGTTTGGGCACCTCTCAGCCCCAGCATTTT.